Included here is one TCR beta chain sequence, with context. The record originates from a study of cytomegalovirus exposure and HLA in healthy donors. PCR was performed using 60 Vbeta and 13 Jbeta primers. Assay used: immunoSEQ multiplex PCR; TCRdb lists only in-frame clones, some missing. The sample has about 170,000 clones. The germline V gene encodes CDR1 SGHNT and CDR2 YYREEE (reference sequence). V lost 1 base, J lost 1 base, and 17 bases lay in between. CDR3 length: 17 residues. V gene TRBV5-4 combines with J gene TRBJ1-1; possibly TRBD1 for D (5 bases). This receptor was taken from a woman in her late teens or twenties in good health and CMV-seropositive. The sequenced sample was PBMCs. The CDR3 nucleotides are TGTGCCAGCAGCTTGAAATTCGGGGGAAGGGCGAACACTGAAGCTTTCTTT. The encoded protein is CASSLKFGGRANTEAFF. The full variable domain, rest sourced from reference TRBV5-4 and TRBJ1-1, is ETGVTQSPTHLIKTRGQQVTLRCSSQSGHNTVSWYQQALGQGPQFIFQYYREEENGRGNFPPRFSGLQFPNYSSELNVNALELDDSALYLCASSLKFGGRANTEAFFGQGTRLTVV.